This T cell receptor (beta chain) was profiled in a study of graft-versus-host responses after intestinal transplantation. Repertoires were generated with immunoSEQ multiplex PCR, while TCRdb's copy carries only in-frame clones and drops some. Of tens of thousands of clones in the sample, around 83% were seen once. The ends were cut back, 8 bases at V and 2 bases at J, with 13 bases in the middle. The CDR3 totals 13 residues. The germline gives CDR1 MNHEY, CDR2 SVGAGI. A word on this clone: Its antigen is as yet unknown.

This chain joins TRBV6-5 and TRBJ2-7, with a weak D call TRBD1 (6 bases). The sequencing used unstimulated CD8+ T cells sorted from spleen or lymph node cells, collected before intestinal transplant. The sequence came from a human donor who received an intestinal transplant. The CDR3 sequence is CASGRGQTYEQYF. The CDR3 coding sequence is TGTGCCAGCGGCCGAGGACAGACCTACGAGCAGTACTTC.